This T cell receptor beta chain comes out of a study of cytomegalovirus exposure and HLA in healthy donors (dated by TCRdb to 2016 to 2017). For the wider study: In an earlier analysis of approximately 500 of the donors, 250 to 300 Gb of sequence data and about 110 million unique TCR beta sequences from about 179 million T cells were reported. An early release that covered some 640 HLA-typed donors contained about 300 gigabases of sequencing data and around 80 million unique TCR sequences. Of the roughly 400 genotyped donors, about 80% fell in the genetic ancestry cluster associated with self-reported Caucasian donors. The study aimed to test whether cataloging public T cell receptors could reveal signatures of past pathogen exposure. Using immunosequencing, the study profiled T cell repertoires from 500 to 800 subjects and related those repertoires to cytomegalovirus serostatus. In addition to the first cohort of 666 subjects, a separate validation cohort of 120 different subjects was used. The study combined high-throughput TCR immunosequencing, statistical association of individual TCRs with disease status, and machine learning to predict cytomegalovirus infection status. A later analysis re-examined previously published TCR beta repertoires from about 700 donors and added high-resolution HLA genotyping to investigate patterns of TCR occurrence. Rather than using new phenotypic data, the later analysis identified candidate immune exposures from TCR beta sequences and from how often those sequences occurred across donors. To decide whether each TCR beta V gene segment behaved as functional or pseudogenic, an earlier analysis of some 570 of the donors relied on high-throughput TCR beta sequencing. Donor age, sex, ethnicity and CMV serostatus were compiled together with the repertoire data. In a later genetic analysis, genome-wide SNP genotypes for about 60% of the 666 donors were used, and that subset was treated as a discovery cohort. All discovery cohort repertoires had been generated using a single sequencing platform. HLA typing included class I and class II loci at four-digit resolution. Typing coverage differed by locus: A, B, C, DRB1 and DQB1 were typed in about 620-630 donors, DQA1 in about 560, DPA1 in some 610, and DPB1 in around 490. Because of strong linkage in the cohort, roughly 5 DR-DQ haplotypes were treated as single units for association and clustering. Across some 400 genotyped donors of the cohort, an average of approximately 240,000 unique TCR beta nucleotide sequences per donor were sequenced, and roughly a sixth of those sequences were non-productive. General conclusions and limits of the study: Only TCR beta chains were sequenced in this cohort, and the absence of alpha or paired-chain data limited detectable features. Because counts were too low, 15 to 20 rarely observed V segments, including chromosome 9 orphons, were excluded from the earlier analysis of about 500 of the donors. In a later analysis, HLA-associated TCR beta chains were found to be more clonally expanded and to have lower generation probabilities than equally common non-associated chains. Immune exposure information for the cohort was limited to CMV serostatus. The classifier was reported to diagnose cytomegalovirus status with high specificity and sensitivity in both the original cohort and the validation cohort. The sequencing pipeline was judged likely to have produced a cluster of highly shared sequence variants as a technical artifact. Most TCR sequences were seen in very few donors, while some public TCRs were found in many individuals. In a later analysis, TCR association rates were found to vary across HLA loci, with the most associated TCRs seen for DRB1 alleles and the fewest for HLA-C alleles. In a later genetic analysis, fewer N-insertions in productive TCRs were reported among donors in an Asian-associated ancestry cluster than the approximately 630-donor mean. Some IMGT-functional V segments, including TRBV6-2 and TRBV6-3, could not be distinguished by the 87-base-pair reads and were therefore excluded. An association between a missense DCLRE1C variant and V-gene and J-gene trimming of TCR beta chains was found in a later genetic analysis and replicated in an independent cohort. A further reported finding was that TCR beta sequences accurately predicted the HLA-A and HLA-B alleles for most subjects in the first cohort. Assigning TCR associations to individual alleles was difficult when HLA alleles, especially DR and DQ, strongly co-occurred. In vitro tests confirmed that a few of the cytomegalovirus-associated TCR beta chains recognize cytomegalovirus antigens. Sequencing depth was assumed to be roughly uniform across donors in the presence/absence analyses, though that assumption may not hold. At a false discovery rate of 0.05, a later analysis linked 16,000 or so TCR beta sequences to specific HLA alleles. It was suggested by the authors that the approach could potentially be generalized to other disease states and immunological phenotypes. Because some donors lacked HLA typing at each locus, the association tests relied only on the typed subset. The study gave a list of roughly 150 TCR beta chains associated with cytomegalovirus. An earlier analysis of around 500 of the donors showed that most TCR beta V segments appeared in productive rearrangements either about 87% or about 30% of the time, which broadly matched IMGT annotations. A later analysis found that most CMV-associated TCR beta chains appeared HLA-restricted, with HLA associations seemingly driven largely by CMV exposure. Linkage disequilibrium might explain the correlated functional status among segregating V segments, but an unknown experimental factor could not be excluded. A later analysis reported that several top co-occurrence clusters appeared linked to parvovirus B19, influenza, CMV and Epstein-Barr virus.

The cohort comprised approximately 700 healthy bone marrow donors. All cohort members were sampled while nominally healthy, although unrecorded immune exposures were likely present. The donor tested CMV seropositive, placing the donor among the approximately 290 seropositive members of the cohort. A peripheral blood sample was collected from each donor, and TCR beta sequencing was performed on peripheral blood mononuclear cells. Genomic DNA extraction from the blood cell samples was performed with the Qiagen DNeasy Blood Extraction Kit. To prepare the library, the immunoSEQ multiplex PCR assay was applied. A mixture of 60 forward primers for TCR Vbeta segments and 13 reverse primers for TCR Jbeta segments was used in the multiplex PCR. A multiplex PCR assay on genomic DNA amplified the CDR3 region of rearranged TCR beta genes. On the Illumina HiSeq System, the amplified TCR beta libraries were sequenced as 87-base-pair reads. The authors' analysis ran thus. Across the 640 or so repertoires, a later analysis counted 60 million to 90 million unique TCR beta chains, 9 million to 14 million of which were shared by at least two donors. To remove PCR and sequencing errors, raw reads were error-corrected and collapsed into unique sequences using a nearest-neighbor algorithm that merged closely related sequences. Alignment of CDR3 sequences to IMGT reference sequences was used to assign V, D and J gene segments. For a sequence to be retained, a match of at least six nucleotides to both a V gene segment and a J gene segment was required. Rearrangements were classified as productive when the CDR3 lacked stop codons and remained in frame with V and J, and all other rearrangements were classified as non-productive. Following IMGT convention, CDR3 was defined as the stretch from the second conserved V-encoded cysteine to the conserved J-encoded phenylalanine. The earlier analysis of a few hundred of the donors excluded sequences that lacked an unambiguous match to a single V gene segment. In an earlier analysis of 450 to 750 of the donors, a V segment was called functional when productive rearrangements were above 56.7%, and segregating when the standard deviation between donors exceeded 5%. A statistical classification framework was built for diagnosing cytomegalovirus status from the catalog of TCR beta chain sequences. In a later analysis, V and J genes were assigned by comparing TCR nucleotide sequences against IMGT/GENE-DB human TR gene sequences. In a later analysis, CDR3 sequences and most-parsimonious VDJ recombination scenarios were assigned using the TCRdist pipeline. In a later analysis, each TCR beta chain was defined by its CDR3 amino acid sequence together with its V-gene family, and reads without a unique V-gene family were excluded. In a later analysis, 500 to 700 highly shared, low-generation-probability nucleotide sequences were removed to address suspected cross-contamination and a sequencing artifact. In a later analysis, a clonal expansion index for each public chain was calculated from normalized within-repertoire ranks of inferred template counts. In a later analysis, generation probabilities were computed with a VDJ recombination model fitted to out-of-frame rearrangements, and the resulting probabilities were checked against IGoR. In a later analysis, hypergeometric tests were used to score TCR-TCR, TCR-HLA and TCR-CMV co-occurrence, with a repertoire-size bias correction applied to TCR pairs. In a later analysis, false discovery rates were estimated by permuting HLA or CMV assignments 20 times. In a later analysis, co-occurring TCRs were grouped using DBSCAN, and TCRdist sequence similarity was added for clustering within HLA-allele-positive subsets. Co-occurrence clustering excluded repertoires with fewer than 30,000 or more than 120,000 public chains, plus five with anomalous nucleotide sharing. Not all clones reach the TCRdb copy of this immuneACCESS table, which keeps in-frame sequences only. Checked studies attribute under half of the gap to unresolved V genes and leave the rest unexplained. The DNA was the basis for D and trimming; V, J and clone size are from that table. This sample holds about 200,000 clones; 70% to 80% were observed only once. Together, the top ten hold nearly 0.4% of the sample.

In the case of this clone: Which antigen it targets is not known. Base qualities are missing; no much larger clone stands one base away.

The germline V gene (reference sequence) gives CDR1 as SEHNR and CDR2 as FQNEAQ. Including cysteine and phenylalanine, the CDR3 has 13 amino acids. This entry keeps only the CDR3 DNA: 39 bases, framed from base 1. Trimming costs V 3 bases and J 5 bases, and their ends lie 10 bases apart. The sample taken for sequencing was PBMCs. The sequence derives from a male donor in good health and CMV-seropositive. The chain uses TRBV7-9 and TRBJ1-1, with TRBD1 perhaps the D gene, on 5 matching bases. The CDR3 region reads CASSFQGGTEAFF. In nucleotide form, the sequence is TGTGCCAGCAGCTTTCAGGGAGGGACTGAAGCTTTCTTT.